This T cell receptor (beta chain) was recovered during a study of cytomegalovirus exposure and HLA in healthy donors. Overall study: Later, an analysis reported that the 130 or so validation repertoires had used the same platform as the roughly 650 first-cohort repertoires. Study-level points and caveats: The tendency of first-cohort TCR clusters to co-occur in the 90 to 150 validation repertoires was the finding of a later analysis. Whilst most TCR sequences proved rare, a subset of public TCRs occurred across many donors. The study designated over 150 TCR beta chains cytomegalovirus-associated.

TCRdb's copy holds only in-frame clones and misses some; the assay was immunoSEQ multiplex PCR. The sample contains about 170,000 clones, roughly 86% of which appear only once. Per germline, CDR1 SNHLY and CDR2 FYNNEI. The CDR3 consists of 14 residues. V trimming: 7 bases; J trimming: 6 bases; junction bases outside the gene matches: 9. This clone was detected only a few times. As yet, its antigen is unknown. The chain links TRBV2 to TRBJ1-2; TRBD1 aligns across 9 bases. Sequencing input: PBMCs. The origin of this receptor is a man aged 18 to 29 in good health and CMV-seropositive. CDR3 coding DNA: TGTGCCAGCATCCCCCTCCGGACAGGGGATGGCTACACCTTC. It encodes CASIPLRTGDGYTF.